This T cell receptor (beta chain) was recovered during a study of shared clonotypes between healthy human individuals. Unsorted PBMC DNA went through sequencing on ten immunoSEQ deep assay plates. Profiling relied on immunoSEQ multiplex PCR, and the TCRdb table lists in-frame clones only, not all of them. The table records around 530,000 clones, around 78% of them present only once. The material sequenced was PBMCs. The TCR comes from a woman aged 40 to 50 in good health. Some clones in this sample may be carry-over from other donors' samples.

The CDR3 DNA reads TGCGCCAGCAGTGTAGTGGAAGGGAGGGGGCCTGAAGCTTTCTTT. Translated: CASSVVEGRGPEAFF. The chain links TRBV10-2 to TRBJ1-1; 7 bases line up with TRBD1. This CDR3 comprises 15 residues. CDR1 is WSHSY, CDR2 SAAADI, per germline. The V segment lost 4 bases and the J segment 6 bases; nucleotides outside the gene matches: 11.